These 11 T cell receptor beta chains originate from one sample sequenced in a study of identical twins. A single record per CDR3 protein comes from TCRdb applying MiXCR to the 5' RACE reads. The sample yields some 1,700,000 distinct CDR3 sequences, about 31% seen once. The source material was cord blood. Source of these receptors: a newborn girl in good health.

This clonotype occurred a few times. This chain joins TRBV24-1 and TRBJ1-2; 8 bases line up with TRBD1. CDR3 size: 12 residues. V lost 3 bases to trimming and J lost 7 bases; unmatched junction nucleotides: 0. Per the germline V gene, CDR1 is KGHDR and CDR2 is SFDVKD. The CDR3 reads CATSDGQGGYTF. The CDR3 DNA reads TGTGCCACCAGTGATGGACAGGGTGGCTACACCTTC.

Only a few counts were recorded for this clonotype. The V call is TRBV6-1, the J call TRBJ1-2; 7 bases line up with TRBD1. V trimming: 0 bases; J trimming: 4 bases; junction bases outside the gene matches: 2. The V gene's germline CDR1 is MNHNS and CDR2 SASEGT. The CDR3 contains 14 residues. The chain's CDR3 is CASSEAGQAYGYTF. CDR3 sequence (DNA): TGTGCCAGCAGTGAAGCTGGACAGGCCTATGGCTACACCTTC.

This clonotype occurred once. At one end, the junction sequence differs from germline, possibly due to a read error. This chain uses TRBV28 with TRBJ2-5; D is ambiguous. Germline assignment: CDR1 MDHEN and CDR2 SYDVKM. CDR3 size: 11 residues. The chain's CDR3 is CTSQDQETQYF. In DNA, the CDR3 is TGTACCAGCCAGGACCAAGAGACCCAGTACTTC. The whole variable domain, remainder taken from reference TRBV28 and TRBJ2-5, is DVKVTQSSRYLVKRTGEKVFLECVQDMDHENMFWYRQDPGLGLRLIYFSYDVKMKEKGDIPEGYSVSREKKERFSLILESASTNQTSMYLCTSQDQETQYFGPGTRLLVL.

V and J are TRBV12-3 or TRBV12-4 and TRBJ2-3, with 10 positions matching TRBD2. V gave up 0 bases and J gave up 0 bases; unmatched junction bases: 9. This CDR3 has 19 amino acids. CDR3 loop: CASSLARASGSASTDTQYF. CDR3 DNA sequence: TGTGCCAGCAGTTTAGCGAGGGCTAGCGGGAGTGCTAGCACAGATACGCAGTATTTT.

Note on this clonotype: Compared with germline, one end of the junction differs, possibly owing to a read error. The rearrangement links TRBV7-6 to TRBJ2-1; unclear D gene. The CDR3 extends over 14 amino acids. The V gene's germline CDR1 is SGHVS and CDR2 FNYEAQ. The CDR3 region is CANSVPGYYNEQFF. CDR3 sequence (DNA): TGTGCCAACAGCGTCCCCGGGTACTACAATGAGCAGTTCTTC.

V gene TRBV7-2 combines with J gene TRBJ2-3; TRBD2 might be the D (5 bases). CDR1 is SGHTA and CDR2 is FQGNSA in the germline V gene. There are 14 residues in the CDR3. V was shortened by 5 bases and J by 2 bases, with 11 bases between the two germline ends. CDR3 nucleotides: TGTGCCAGCAGCCGTGGAGGTCCCACAGATACGCAGTATTTT. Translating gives CASSRGGPTDTQYF.

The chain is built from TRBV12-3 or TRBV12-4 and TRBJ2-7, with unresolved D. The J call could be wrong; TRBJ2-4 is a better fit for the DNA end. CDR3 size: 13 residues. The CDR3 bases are TGTGCCAGCAGTCCCGTCGTTACCGACATTCAGTACTTC. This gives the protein CASSPVVTDIQYF.

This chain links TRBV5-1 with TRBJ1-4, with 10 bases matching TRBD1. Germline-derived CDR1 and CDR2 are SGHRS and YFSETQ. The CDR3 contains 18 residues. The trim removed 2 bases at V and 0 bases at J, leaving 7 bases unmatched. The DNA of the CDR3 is TGCGCCAGCAGCTTCTCCGGGACAGGGGTTGCAACTAATGAAAAACTGTTTTTT. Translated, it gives CASSFSGTGVATNEKLFF.

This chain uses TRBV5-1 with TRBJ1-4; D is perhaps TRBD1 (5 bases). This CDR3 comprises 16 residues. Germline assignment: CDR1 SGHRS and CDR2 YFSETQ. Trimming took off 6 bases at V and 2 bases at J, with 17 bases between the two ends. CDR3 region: CASTPYPGSTNEKLFF. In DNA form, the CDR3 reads TGCGCCAGCACCCCCTACCCAGGGTCGACTAATGAAAAACTGTTTTTT.

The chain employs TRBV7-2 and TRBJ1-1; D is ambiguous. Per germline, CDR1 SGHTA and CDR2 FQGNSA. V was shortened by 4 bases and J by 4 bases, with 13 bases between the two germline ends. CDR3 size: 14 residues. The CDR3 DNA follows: TGTGCCAGCAGCTCAGACCGGGAGGTCACTGAAGCTTTCTTT. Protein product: CASSSDREVTEAFF. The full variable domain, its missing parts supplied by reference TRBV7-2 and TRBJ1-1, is GAGVSQSPSNKVTEKGKDVELRCDPISGHTALYWYRQSLGQGLEFLIYFQGNSAPDKSGLPSDRFSAERTGGSVSTLTIQRTQQEDSAVYLCASSSDREVTEAFFGQGTRLTVV.

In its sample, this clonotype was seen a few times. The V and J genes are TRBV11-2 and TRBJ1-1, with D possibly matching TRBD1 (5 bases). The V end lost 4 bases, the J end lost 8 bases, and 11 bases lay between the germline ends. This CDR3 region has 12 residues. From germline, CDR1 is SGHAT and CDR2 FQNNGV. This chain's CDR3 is CASSSLTDEAFF. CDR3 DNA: TGTGCCAGCAGCTCGTTGACAGACGAAGCTTTCTTT.